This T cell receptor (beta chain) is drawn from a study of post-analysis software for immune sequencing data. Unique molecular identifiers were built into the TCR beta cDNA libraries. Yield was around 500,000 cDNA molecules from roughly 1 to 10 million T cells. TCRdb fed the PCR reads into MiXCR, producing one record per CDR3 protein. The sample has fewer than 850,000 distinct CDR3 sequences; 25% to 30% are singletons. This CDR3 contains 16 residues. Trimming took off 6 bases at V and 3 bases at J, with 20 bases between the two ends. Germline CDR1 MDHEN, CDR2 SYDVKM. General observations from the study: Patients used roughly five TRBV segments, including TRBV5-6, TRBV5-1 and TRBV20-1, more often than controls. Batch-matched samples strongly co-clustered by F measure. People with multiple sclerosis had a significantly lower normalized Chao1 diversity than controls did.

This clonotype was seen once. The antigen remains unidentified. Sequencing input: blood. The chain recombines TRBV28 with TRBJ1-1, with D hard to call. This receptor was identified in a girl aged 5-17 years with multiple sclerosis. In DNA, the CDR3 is TGTGCCAGCAGCCCCACACCGGGTCCCCTGGACACTGAAGCTTTCTTT. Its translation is CASSPTPGPLDTEAFF.